This T cell receptor (beta chain) was sequenced in a study of regulatory T cells in long-lasting Graves disease. Study results and limitations: Fewer public clonotypes were shared by new patients (approximately 1,000) than by persistent patients (about 2,700).

The trim removed 0 bases at V and 3 bases at J, leaving 2 bases unmatched. Germline values: CDR1 SGHRS, CDR2 YFSETQ. The CDR3 is 17 amino acids. This clonotype has at least ten counts. Its antigen is unidentified. Libraries of TCR beta came from iRepertoire HTBI primers plus Arm-PCR of CDR3 regions. Source study methods: Analysis of the samples identified roughly 62 TRBV and about 14 TRBJ segments. Each CDR3 protein is one row after TCRdb ran MiXCR on the multiplex PCR reads. TCRdb, not the original authors, processed these V and J calls. The data show 400,000 to 550,000 distinct CDR3 sequences, just under 15% seen once. As for time point: newly diagnosed GD, antithyroid drugs for less than 3 months. Isolated PBMC RNA provided the starting material for the TCR library. The sample also formed part of further work on T cells in Graves' hyperthyroidism and ophthalmopathy. That source adds: The majority of expanded thyroid clonotypes above 0.001 also appeared in blood. From stable hyperthyroidism, ophthalmopathy was separated by a 13 V-J model.

The source is a woman in her 30s with Graves disease. The sequenced sample was peripheral blood mononuclear cells (PBMCs), obtained at new diagnosis, from a patient treated with antithyroid drugs. The chain employs TRBV5-1 and TRBJ2-3, with TRBD2 identical over 15 bases. The CDR3 sequence is CASSLAGLAGGTDTQYF. CDR3 in DNA: TGCGCCAGCAGCTTGGCGGGACTAGCGGGAGGAACAGATACGCAGTATTTT.